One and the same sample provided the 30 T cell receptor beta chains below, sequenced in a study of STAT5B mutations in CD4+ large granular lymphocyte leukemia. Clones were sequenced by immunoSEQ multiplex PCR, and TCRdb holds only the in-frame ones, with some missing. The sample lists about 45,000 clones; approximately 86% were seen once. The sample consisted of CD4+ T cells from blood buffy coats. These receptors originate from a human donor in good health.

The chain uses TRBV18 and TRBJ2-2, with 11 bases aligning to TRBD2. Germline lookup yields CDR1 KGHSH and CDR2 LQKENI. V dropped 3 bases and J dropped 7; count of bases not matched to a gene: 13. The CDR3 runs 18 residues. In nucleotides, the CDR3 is TGTGCCAGCTCACCGATGACTAGCGGGACGGGGATACACGGGGAGCTGTTTTTT. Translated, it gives CASSPMTSGTGIHGELFF.

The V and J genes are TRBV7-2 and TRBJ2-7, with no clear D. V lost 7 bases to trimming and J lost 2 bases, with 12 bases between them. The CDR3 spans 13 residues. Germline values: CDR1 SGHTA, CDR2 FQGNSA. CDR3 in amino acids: CASTGLETYEQYF. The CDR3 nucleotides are TGTGCCAGCACCGGCCTTGAGACCTACGAGCAGTACTTC. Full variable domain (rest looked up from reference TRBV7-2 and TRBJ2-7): GAGVSQSPSNKVTEKGKDVELRCDPISGHTALYWYRQSLGQGLEFLIYFQGNSAPDKSGLPSDRFSAERTGGSVSTLTIQRTQQEDSAVYLCASTGLETYEQYFGPGTRLTVT.

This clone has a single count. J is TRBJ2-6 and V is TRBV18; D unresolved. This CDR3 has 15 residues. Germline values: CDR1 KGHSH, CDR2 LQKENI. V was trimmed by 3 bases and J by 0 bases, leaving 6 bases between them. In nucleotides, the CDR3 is TGTGCCAGCTCACCTCGGACCTCTGGGGCCAACGTCCTGACTTTC. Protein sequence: CASSPRTSGANVLTF.

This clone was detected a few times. The CDR3 nucleotides are TGTGCCAGCAGATCCCGACAGGGTAGCAATCAGCCCCAGCATTTT. Its protein product is CASRSRQGSNQPQHF. This chain links TRBV28 with TRBJ1-5, with TRBD1 matching over 7 bases. The germline gives CDR1 MDHEN, CDR2 SYDVKM. The trim removed 6 bases at V and 0 bases at J, leaving 5 bases unmatched. This CDR3 is 15 amino acids long.

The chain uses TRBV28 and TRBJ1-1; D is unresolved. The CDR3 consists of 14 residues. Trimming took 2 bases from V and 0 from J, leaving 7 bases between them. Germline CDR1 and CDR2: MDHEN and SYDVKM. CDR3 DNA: TGTGCCAGCAGTTTACCCACAATGAACACTGAAGCTTTCTTT. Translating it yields CASSLPTMNTEAFF.

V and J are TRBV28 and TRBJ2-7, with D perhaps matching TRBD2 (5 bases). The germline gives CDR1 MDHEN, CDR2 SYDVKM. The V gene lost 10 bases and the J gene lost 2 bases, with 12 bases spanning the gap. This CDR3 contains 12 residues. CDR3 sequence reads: CATASGTYEQYF. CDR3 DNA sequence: TGTGCCACAGCGTCGGGGACCTACGAGCAGTACTTC.

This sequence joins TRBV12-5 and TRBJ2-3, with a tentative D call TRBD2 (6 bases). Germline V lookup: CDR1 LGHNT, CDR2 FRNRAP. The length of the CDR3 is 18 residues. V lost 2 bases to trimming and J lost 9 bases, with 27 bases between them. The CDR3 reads CASGLTRLPSGRKGTQYF. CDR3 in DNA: TGTGCTAGTGGTTTGACTAGATTGCCCAGCGGGCGAAAGGGGACGCAGTATTTT.

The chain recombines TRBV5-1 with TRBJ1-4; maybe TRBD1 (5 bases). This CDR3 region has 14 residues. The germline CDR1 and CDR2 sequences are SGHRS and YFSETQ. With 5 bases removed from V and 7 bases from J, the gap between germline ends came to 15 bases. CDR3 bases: TGCGCCAGCAGTAGGAGCCTGGACACTGAAAAACTGTTTTTT. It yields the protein CASSRSLDTEKLFF.

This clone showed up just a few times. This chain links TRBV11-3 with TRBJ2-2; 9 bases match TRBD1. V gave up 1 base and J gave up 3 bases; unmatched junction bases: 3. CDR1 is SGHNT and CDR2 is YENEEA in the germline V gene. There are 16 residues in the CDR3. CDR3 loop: CASSLAQGADTGELFF. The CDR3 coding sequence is TGTGCCAGCAGCTTAGCACAGGGGGCGGACACCGGGGAGCTGTTTTTT.

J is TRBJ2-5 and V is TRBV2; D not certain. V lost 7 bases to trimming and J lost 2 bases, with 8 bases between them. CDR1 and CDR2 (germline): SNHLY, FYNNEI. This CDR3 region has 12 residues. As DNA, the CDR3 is TGTGCCAGCAATATAGTACAAGAGACCCAGTACTTC. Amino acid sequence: CASNIVQETQYF.

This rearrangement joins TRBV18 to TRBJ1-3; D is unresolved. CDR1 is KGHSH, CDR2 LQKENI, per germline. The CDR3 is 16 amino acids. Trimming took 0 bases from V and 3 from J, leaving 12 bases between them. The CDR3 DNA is TGTGCCAGCTCACCACCGGGAAGGGTTAATGGAAACACCATATATTTT. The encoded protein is CASSPPGRVNGNTIYF.

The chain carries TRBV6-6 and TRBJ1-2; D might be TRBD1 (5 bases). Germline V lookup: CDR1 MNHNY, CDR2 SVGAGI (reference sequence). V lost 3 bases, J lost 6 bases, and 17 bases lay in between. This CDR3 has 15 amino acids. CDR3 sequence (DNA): TGTGCCAGCAGTTATACTGGGGCGGCTGTAGATGGCTACACCTTC. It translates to CASSYTGAAVDGYTF.

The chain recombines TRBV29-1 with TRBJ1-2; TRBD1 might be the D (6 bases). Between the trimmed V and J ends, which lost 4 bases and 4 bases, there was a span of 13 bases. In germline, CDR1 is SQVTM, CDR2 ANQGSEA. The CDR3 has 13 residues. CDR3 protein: CSVGTDLSYGYTF. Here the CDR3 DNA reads TGCAGCGTTGGGACAGATTTATCCTATGGCTACACCTTC.

CDR3 coding DNA: TGCGCCAGCAGCTTGTCTAGCGACGAGCAGTACTTC. Encoded protein: CASSLSSDEQYF. The V call is TRBV5-1, the J call TRBJ2-7; TRBD2 is a possible D gene (6 bases). In germline, CDR1 is SGHRS, CDR2 YFSETQ. V lost 1 base and J lost 5, with 7 bases in between. This CDR3 is 12 amino acids long.

Here the CDR3 DNA reads TGTGCCAGCAGCCCAATGTTGGGAGGGACAGGCTCCTACGAGCAGTACTTC. Translated: CASSPMLGGTGSYEQYF. This chain joins TRBV28 and TRBJ2-7, with a weak D call TRBD1 (8 bases). The germline V and J ends were trimmed by 6 bases and 0 bases, with 21 bases remaining between them. Germline CDR1 reads MDHEN; CDR2 reads SYDVKM. The CDR3 runs to 17 residues.

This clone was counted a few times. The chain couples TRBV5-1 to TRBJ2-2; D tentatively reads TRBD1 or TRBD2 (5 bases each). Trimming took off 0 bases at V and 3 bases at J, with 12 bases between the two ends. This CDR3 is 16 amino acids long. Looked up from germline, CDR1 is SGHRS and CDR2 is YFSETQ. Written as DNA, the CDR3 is TGCGCCAGCAGCTTGGTGGGGGTCACGGACACCGGGGAGCTGTTTTTT. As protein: CASSLVGVTDTGELFF.

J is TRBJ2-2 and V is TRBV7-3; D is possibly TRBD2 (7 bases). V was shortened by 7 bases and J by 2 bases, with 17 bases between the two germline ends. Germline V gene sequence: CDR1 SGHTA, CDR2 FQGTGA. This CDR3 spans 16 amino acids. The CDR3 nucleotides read TGTGCCAGCAAAAAGGGGGGGAGGGCCAACACCGGGGAGCTGTTTTTT. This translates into CASKKGGRANTGELFF.

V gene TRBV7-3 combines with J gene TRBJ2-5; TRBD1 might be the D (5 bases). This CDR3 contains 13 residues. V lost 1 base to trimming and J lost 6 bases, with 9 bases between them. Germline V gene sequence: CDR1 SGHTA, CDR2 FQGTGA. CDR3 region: CASSLNAGQTQYF. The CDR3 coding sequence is TGTGCCAGCAGCTTAAATGCAGGGCAGACCCAGTACTTC.

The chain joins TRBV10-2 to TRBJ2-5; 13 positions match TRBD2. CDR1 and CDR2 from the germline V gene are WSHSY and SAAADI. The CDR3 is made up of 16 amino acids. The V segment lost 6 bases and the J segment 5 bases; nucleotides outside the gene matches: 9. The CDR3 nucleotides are TGCGCCAGCAGCCCCGCCGGGACTAGCGGGAAGGAGACCCAGTACTTC. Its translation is CASSPAGTSGKETQYF.

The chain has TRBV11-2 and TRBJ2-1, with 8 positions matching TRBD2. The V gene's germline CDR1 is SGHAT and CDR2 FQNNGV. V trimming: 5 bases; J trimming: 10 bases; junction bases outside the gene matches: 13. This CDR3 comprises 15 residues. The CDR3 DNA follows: TGTGCCAGCAGCCCCCCGGGACTAGGGATCGGGGAGCAGTTCTTC. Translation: CASSPPGLGIGEQFF.

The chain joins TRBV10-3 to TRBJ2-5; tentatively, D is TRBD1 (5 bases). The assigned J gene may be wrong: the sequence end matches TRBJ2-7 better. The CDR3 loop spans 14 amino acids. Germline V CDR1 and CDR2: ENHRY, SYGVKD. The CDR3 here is CAITDPGLSYEQYF. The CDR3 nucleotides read TGTGCCATCACTGACCCAGGGTTAAGCTACGAGCAGTACTTC.

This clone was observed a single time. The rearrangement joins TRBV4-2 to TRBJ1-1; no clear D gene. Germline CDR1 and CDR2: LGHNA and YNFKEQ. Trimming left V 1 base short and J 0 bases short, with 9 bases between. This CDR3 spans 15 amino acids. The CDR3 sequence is CASSQARIMNTEAFF. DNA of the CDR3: TGTGCCAGCAGCCAAGCGAGGATCATGAACACTGAAGCTTTCTTT.

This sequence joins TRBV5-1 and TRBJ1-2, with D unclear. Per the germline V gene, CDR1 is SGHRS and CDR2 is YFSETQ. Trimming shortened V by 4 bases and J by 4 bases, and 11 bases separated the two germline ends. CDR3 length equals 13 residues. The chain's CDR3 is CASSGGQSYGYTF. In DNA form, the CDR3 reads TGCGCCAGCAGCGGAGGGCAATCCTATGGCTACACCTTC.

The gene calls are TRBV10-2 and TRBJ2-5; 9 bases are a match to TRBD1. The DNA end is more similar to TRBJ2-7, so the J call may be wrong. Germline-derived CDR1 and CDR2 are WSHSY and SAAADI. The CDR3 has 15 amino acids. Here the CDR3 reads CASSEWGQGSYEQYF. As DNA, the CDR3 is TGCGCCAGCAGTGAGTGGGGACAGGGTTCCTACGAGCAGTACTTC.

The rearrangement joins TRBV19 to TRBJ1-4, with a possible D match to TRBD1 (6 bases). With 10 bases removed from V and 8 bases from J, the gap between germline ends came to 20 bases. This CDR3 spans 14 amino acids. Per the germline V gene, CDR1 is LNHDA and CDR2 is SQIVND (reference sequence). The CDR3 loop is CATLMQGNEEKLFF. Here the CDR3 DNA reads TGTGCCACCCTGATGCAGGGGAATGAGGAAAAACTGTTTTTT.

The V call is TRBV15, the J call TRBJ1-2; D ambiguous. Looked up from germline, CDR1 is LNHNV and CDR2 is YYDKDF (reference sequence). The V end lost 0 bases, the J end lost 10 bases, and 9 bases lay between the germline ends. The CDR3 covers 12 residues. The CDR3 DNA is TGTGCCACCAGCAGAGATAAAGGGAACTACACCTTC. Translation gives CATSRDKGNYTF.

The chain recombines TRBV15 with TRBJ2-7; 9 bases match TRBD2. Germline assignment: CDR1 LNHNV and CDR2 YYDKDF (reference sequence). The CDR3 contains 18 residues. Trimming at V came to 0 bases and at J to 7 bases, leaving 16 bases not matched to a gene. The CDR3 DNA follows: TGTGCCACCAGCAGAGAGGGGGCGGGAGGGCCGCGTTTATATGAGCAGTACTTC. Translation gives CATSREGAGGPRLYEQYF.

CDR3: CASSVDLGMNTEAFF. The CDR3 DNA sequence: TGTGCCAGCAGCGTAGACCTGGGTATGAACACTGAAGCTTTCTTT. The rearrangement joins TRBV9 to TRBJ1-1; no clear D gene. There are 15 residues in the CDR3. Per germline, CDR1 SGDLS and CDR2 YYNGEE. Trimming left V 0 bases short and J 0 bases short, with 9 bases between.

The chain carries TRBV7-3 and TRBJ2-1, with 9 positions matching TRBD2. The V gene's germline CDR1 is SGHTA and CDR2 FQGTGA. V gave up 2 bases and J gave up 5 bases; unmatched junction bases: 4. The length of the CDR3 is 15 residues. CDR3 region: CASSLRGLADNEQFF. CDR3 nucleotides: TGTGCCAGCAGCTTACGGGGACTAGCAGACAATGAGCAGTTCTTC.

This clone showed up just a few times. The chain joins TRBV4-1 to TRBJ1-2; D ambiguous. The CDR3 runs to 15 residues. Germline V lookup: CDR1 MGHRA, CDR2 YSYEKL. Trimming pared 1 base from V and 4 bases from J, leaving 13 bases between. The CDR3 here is CASSQAQGGLYGYTF. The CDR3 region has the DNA TGCGCCAGCAGCCAAGCCCAAGGCGGCCTCTATGGCTACACCTTC.